This T cell receptor (beta chain) stems from a study of OX40 agonist ivuxolimab in advanced cancers. Study-level information: Cohort: around 83% men, mean age 60, aged about 20 to 85.

The protocol was immunoSEQ multiplex PCR, while the TCRdb copy is restricted to in-frame clones and leaves out a portion. The sample consists of some 66,000 clones, 82% of them appearing once. This sequence originates from an adult with an advanced solid tumor such as melanoma, head and neck, liver or kidney cancer. The sample here was CD4+ or CD8+ T cells sorted from blood, taken in a trial of the OX40 agonist ivuxolimab.

The CDR3 DNA is TGTGCCAGCAGCCAAAGACAGGGGGCGAGTAACGGGGAGCTGTTTTTT. It encodes CASSQRQGASNGELFF. V is TRBV11-3 and J is TRBJ2-2; 10 bases align to TRBD1. There are 16 residues in the CDR3. The germline V gene has CDR1 SGHNT and CDR2 YENEEA. Trimming removed 5 bases from V and 7 bases from J; junction bases left unmatched: 10.